This T cell receptor (beta chain) stems from a study of blood T cell repertoires in COVID-19. For the study at large: Material from acute and convalescent COVID-19 was sourced from the United States, Italy and Spain. Sample material is recorded as cDNA or gDNA derived from T cells, B-cell-depleted T cells, or PBMCs.

V was pared by 6 bases and J by 9 bases, with 15 bases of the junction left unmatched. The CDR3 extends over 16 amino acids. CDR1 and CDR2 from the germline V gene are MNHEY and SMNVEV (reference sequence). Per the study methods: How many nucleated cells were present was estimated from reference gene primer amplification. The protocol was immunoSEQ multiplex PCR, while the TCRdb copy is restricted to in-frame clones and leaves out a portion. Clone size and V and J calls were adopted from that table, with D and trimming inferred from the DNA. The sample carries tens of thousands of clones, approximately 85% recorded once.

The V call is TRBV27, the J call TRBJ2-2, with 8 positions matching TRBD1. Sequencing input: peripheral blood. The TCR comes from a middle-aged man with acute or convalescent COVID-19. The CDR3 sequence is CASRLRLGQGDRELFF. The CDR3 region has the DNA TGTGCCAGCAGATTACGTCTTGGACAGGGAGACAGGGAGCTGTTTTTT.